Below, 23 T cell receptor beta chains from the same sample are listed, as sequenced in a study of naive CD8 T cells in extremely preterm neonates. Here immunoSEQ multiplex PCR was the method, and the copy in TCRdb shows in-frame clones only, minus some. The data show more than 4,500 clones, 97% seen once. Sequencing input: naive CD8+ T cells from blood. The receptors stem from a human donor in good health.

The rearrangement uses TRBV19 and TRBJ2-1; the match to TRBD2 covers 14 bases. The germline gives CDR1 LNHDA, CDR2 SQIVND (reference sequence). The CDR3 is made up of 15 amino acids. Unmatched junction bases numbered 10, after V lost 10 bases and J lost 8 bases. The CDR3 region is CATKGLAGVGDEQFF. The CDR3 bases are TGTGCCACAAAGGGACTAGCGGGGGTTGGAGATGAGCAGTTCTTC.

The chain joins TRBV28 to TRBJ1-2; possible D gene TRBD1, 5 bases. Germline values: CDR1 MDHEN, CDR2 SYDVKM. Trimming pared 9 bases from V and 3 bases from J, leaving 14 bases between. There are 13 residues in the CDR3. The CDR3 region is CASTQDSHYGYTF. CDR3 nucleotide sequence: TGTGCCAGTACTCAAGACAGCCACTATGGCTACACCTTC.

V usage is TRBV5-5 and J usage is TRBJ2-7; 9 bases agree with TRBD2. V was clipped by 0 bases and J by 0 bases; unmatched bases: 1. The germline CDR1 and CDR2 sequences are SGHKS and YYEKEE (reference sequence). The CDR3 has 15 residues. The CDR3 nucleotides read TGTGCCAGCAGCTTGGGAGCGGGGGGCTCCTACGAGCAGTACGTC. It translates to CASSLGAGGSYEQYV.

The J gene is TRBJ2-1, the V gene TRBV11-2, with 10 bases that match TRBD1. Germline values: CDR1 SGHAT, CDR2 FQNNGV. Trimming took 5 bases from V and 1 from J; bases not matched to a gene: 11. CDR3 size: 18 residues. Here the CDR3 reads CASSPGRDRGPSYNEQFF. The CDR3 nucleotides read TGTGCCAGCAGCCCCGGTAGGGACAGGGGCCCTTCCTACAATGAGCAGTTCTTC.

This chain connects TRBV15 to TRBJ2-5; D may be TRBD1 (6 bases). The V end lost 0 bases, the J end lost 3 bases, and 23 bases lay between the germline ends. Germline assignment: CDR1 LNHNV and CDR2 YYDKDF (reference sequence). This CDR3 spans 19 amino acids. In DNA form, the CDR3 reads TGTGCCACCAGCAGAGATGGAAGCGCAGGGGTGGAGGTAAAAGAGACCCAGTACTTC. It yields the protein CATSRDGSAGVEVKETQYF.

The rearrangement uses TRBV13 and TRBJ2-5; 7 bases match TRBD2. Germline V gives CDR1 PRHDT, CDR2 FYEKMQ (reference sequence). The CDR3 loop spans 15 amino acids. V was clipped by 5 bases and J by 0 bases; unmatched bases: 6. The CDR3 nucleotides read TGTGCCAGCAGCCAGAGCGGGACGTACCAAGAGACCCAGTACTTC. Translation gives CASSQSGTYQETQYF. Complete variable domain (other parts from reference TRBV13 and TRBJ2-5): AAGVIQSPRHLIKEKRETATLKCYPIPRHDTVYWYQQGPGQDPQFLISFYEKMQSDKGSIPDRFSAQQFSDYHSELNMSSLELGDSALYFCASSQSGTYQETQYFGPGTRLLVL.

V gene TRBV7-2 combines with J gene TRBJ1-4; unclear D gene. The CDR3 has 15 residues. Looked up from germline, CDR1 is SGHTA and CDR2 is FQGNSA. V was clipped by 5 bases and J by 3 bases, with 13 bases between them. The CDR3 DNA sequence: TGTGCCAGCAGCCTAATGTCGGGGTCTAATGAAAAACTGTTTTTT. As protein: CASSLMSGSNEKLFF.

The rearrangement links TRBV27 to TRBJ2-7; D possibly corresponds to TRBD1 (6 bases). The length of the CDR3 is 14 residues. V was cut by 5 bases and J by 4 bases, with 15 bases left in between. Germline V gene data show CDR1 as MNHEY and CDR2 as SMNVEV (reference sequence). DNA of the CDR3: TGTGCCAGCAGTGGGGGCAGGGTTGGGTACGAGCAGTACTTC. Translating gives CASSGGRVGYEQYF.

This clone occurred once. The gene calls are TRBV4-1 and TRBJ1-5; D is undetermined. With 1 base removed from V and 4 bases from J, the gap between germline ends came to 11 bases. CDR1 is MGHRA, CDR2 YSYEKL, per germline. The CDR3 runs 15 residues. CDR3 sequence reads: CASSQGSSGNQPQHF. CDR3 DNA sequence: TGCGCCAGCAGCCAAGGAAGTTCCGGGAATCAGCCCCAGCATTTT.

The gene calls are TRBV10-2 and TRBJ1-2; D unresolved. Trimming removed 0 bases from V and 2 bases from J, with 16 bases in between. CDR1 and CDR2 (germline): WSHSY, SAAADI. The CDR3 loop spans 17 amino acids. CDR3 in DNA: TGCGCCAGCAGTGAGTCCCCCTGGGCAGGCGGGAACTATGGCTACACCTTC. Its protein product is CASSESPWAGGNYGYTF.

The genes are TRBV7-2 and TRBJ2-1; TRBD1 matches 8 bases. V trimming: 5 bases; J trimming: 2 bases; junction bases outside the gene matches: 8. This CDR3 contains 16 residues. Germline CDR1 SGHTA, CDR2 FQGNSA. In DNA, the CDR3 is TGTGCCAGCAGCCTCTTAGGACAGGGAGCCTACAATGAGCAGTTCTTC. Protein product: CASSLLGQGAYNEQFF.

V usage is TRBV14 and J usage is TRBJ1-2; D gene uncertain. The CDR3 runs to 13 residues. Germline V gene data show CDR1 as SGHDN and CDR2 as FVKESK. Deletions cut 5 bases from V and 0 bases from J, with 7 bases between. This CDR3 is CASSEQANYGYTF. CDR3 coding DNA: TGTGCCAGCAGCGAACAAGCTAACTATGGCTACACCTTC.

The CDR3 sequence: CASSNDRGYEQYV. The DNA for the CDR3 is TGTGCCAGCAGCAATGACAGGGGCTACGAGCAGTACGTC. This chain joins TRBV7-2 and TRBJ2-7; 8 bases agree with TRBD1. The length of the CDR3 is 13 residues. With 5 bases clipped from V and 3 bases from J, the junction kept 3 bases outside the gene matches. Per the germline V gene, CDR1 is SGHTA and CDR2 is FQGNSA.

This rearrangement joins TRBV11-3 to TRBJ1-1; D is undetermined. The CDR3 loop spans 13 amino acids. Germline CDR1 SGHNT, CDR2 YENEEA. Trimming removed 5 bases at V and 3 bases at J, with 10 bases between. The CDR3 DNA reads as TGTGCCAGCAGCGCCGGAGGAGACACTGAAGCTTTCTTT. The encoded protein is CASSAGGDTEAFF.

The rearrangement uses TRBV5-1 and TRBJ2-5; possibly TRBD1 for D (5 bases). V shed 0 bases and J shed 10 bases, with 10 bases lying between them. CDR1 SGHRS and CDR2 YFSETQ come from the germline V gene. This CDR3 has 12 amino acids. CDR3 nucleotide sequence: TGCGCCAGCAGCTTGGAGGGGATGAACCAGTACTTC. Its translation is CASSLEGMNQYF.

The chain is built from TRBV2 and TRBJ1-2, with TRBD1 matching 7 bases. Germline CDR1 SNHLY, CDR2 FYNNEI. The CDR3 is 15 residues long. Unmatched junction bases numbered 6, after V lost 0 bases and J lost 5 bases. CDR3 DNA: TGTGCCAGCAGTGAAGCGTGGACAGGAGGGTATGGCTACACCTTC. Translating it yields CASSEAWTGGYGYTF. Using reference TRBV2 and TRBJ1-2 for the parts outside the CDR3, the full variable domain is EPEVTQTPSHQVTQMGQEVILRCVPISNHLYFYWYRQILGQKVEFLVSFYNNEISEKSEIFDDQFSVERPDGSNFTLKIRSTKLEDSAMYFCASSEAWTGGYGYTFGSGTRLTVV.

This clone was observed a single time. A junction boundary mismatches the germline segment, possibly from a read error. The sample holds other DNA sequences that translate to the same CDR3. The rearrangement joins TRBV19 to TRBJ2-5; 8 bases agree with TRBD1. In germline, CDR1 is LNHDA, CDR2 SQIVND (reference sequence). The CDR3 has 15 amino acids. Here the CDR3 reads CASSLGQGSQETQYF. CDR3 DNA: TGTGCCAGTAGTCTAGGACAGGGAAGCCAAGAAACCCAGTACTTC.

V usage is TRBV28 and J usage is TRBJ1-1; D gene unclear. CDR1 MDHEN and CDR2 SYDVKM come from the germline V gene. The CDR3 sequence is 17 residues long. V gave up 1 base and J gave up 0 bases, with 15 bases separating them. This CDR3 is CASSLYPPGRMNTEAFF. DNA of the CDR3: TGTGCCAGCAGTTTATATCCCCCGGGAAGGATGAACACTGAAGCTTTCTTT.

This chain joins TRBV10-3 and TRBJ2-7, with D uncertain. The CDR3 has 13 amino acids. The V gene's germline CDR1 is ENHRY and CDR2 SYGVKD. The V end was cut by 10 bases, the J end by 6 bases, with 19 bases between. The DNA for the CDR3 is TGTGCCACCGCCCCCCTGAGAAACAGCGAGCAGTACTTC. It encodes CATAPLRNSEQYF.

This rearrangement joins TRBV5-5 to TRBJ1-5, with 9 bases fitting TRBD1. This CDR3 has 17 amino acids. In germline, CDR1 is SGHKS, CDR2 YYEKEE (reference sequence). After removal of 3 bases from V and 1 base from J, the junction contained 8 bases not matched to a gene. The CDR3 region has the DNA TGTGCCAGCAGCTGGGCCTTTACAGGGGGCAGCAATCAGCCCCAGCATTTT. Its translation: CASSWAFTGGSNQPQHF.

The V and J genes are TRBV9 and TRBJ1-5, with D uncertain. This CDR3 is built from 14 residues. CDR1 is SGDLS and CDR2 is YYNGEE in the germline V gene. The V end was cut by 2 bases, the J end by 0 bases, with 6 bases between. The CDR3 sequence: CASSVTGSNQPQHF. The CDR3 bases are TGTGCCAGCAGCGTTACCGGTAGCAATCAGCCCCAGCATTTT. Full variable domain (rest looked up from reference TRBV9 and TRBJ1-5): DSGVTQTPKHLITATGQRVTLRCSPRSGDLSVYWYQQSLDQGLQFLIQYYNGEERAKGNILERFSAQQFPDLHSELNLSSLELGDSALYFCASSVTGSNQPQHFGDGTRLSIL.

The gene calls are TRBV4-1 and TRBJ1-2; TRBD1 matches 8 bases. The J segment lost 8 bases and the V segment lost 4 bases, leaving 6 bases of the junction unmatched. The CDR3 runs to 13 residues. Germline-derived CDR1 and CDR2 are MGHRA and YSYEKL. CDR3 in amino acids: CASSPRTGQGYTF. CDR3 DNA sequence: TGCGCCAGCAGCCCCCGGACAGGGCAGGGCTACACCTTC.

This clone occurred once. This chain links TRBV5-1 with TRBJ2-7, with a possible D match to TRBD2 (5 bases). Germline values: CDR1 SGHRS, CDR2 YFSETQ. Trimming cost V 7 bases and J 2 bases, with 19 bases left between them. The length of the CDR3 is 15 residues. The CDR3 DNA follows: TGCGCCAGCGAACGCGACGGGGATAGAACCTACGAGCAGTACTTC. Translating it yields CASERDGDRTYEQYF.